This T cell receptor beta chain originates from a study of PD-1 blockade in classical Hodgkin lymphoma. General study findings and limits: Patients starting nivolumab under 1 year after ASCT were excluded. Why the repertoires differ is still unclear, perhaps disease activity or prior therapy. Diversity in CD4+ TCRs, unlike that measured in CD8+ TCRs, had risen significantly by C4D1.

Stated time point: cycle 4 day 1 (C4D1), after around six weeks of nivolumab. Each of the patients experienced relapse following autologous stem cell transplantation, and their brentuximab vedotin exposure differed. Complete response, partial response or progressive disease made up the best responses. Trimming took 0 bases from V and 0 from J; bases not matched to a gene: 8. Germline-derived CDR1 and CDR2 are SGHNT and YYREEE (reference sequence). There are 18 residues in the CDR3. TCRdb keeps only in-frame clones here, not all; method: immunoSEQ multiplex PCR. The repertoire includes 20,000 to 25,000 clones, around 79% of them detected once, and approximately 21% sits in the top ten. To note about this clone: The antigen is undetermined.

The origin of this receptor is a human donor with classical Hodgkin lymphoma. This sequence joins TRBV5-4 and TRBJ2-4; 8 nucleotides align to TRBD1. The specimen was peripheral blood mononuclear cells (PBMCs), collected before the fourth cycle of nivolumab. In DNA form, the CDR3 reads TGTGCCAGCAGCTTGGTCCAGGGGGCTGCCTTAGCCAAAAACATTCAGTACTTC. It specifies CASSLVQGAALAKNIQYF.